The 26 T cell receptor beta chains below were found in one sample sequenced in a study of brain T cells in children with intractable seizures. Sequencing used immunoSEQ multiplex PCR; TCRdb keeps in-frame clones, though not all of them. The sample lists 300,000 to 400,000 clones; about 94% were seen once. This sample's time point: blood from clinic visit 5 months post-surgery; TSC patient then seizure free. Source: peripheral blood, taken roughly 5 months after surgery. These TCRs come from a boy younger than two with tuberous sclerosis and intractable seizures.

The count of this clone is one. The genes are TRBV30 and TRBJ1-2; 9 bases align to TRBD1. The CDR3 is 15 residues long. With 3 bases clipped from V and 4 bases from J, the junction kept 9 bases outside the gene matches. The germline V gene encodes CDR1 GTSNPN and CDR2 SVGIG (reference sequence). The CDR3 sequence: CAWRGGTGQVYGYTF. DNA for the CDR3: TGTGCCTGGAGGGGGGGGACAGGGCAGGTCTATGGCTACACCTTC.

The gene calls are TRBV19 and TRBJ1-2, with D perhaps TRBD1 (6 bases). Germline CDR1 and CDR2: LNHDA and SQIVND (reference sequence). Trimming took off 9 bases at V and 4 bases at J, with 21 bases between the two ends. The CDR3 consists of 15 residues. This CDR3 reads CASLPLTGTFYGYTF. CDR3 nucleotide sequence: TGTGCCAGCCTTCCCCTCACAGGGACCTTCTATGGCTACACCTTC.

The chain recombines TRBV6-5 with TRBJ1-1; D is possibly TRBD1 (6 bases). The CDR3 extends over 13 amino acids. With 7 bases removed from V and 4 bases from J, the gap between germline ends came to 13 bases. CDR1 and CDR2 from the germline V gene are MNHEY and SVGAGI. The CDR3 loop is CASIKGGGTEAFF. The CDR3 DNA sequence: TGTGCCAGCATAAAAGGGGGGGGCACTGAAGCTTTCTTT.

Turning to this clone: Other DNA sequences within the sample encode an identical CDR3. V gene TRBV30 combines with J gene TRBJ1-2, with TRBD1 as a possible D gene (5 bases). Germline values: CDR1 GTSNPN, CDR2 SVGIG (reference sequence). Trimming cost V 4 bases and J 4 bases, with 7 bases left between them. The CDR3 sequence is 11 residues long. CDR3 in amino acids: CAWTGVYGYTF. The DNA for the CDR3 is TGTGCCTGGACGGGGGTCTATGGCTACACCTTC.

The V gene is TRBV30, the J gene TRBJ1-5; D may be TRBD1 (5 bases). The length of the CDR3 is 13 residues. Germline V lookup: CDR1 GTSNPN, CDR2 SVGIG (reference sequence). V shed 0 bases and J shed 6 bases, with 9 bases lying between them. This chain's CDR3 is CAWSVQEVQPQHF. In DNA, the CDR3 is TGTGCCTGGAGTGTACAGGAGGTTCAGCCCCAGCATTTT.

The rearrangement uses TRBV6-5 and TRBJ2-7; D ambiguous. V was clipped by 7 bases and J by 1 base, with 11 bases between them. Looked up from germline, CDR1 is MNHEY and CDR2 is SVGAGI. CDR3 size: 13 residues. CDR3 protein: CASMITESYEQYF. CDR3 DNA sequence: TGTGCCAGCATGATCACAGAGTCCTACGAGCAGTACTTC.

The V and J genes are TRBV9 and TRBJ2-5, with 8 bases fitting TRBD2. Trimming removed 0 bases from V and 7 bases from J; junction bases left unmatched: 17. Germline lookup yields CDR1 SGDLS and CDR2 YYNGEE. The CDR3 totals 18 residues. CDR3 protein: CASSVGLTSGSGEGTQYF. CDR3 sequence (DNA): TGTGCCAGCAGCGTAGGATTAACCTCGGGTAGCGGGGAAGGGACCCAGTACTTC. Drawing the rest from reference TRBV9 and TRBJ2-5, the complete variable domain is DSGVTQTPKHLITATGQRVTLRCSPRSGDLSVYWYQQSLDQGLQFLIQYYNGEERAKGNILERFSAQQFPDLHSELNLSSLELGDSALYFCASSVGLTSGSGEGTQYFGPGTRLLVL.

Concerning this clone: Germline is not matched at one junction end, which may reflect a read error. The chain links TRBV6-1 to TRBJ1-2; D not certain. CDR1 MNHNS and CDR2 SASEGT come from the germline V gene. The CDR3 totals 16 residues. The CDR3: CASSEPGRRLHYDYTF. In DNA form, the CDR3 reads TGTGCCAGCAGTGAACCAGGCAGACGACTACACTATGACTACACCTTC.

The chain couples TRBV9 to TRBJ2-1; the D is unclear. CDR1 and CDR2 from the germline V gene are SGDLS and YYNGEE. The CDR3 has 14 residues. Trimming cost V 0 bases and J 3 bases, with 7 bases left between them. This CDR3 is CASSVEASYNEQFF. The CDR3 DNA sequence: TGTGCCAGCAGCGTAGAGGCTAGCTACAATGAGCAGTTCTTC.

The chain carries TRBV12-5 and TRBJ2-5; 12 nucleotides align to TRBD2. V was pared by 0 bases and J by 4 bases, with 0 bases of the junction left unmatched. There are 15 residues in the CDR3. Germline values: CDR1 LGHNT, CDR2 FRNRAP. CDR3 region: CASGLVLAGGETQYF. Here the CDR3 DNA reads TGTGCTAGTGGTTTGGTACTAGCGGGAGGAGAGACCCAGTACTTC.

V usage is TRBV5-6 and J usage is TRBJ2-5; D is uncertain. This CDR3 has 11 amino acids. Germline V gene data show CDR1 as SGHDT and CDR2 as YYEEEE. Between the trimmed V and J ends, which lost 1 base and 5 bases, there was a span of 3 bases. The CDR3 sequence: CASSLSETQYF. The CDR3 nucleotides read TGTGCCAGCAGCTTGTCGGAGACCCAGTACTTC.

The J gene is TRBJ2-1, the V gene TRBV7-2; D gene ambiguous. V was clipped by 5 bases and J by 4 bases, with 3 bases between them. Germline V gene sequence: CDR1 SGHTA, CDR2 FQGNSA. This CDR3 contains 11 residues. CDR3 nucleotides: TGTGCCAGCAGCCCGTACAATGAGCAGTTCTTC. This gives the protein CASSPYNEQFF. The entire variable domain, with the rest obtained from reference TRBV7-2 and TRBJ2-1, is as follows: GAGVSQSPSNKVTEKGKDVELRCDPISGHTALYWYRQSLGQGLEFLIYFQGNSAPDKSGLPSDRFSAERTGGSVSTLTIQRTQQEDSAVYLCASSPYNEQFFGPGTRLTVL.

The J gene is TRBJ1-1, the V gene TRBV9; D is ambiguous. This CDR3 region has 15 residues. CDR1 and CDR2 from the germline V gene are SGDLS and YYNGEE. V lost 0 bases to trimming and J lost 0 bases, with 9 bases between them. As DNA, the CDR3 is TGTGCCAGCAGCGTAGGGGGTTTTATGAACACTGAAGCTTTCTTT. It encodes CASSVGGFMNTEAFF.

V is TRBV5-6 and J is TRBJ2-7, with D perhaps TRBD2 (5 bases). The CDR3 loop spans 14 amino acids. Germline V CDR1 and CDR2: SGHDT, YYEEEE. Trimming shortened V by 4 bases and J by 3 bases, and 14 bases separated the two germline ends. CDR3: CASSQKPRDYEQYF. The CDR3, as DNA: TGTGCCAGCAGCCAGAAACCCCGGGACTACGAGCAGTACTTC.

The CDR3 nucleotides are TGTGCCAGCAGCTTATCCCGAGTGGAGAACACCGGGGAGCTGTTTTTT. Translated: CASSLSRVENTGELFF. The chain has TRBV7-6 and TRBJ2-2; D uncertain. CDR1 is SGHVS, CDR2 FNYEAQ, per germline. Trimming pared 2 bases from V and 1 base from J, leaving 11 bases between. The length of the CDR3 is 16 residues.

This CDR3 is CASSWTENTEAFF. CDR3 DNA: TGTGCCAGCAGTTGGACAGAGAACACTGAAGCTTTCTTT. The rearrangement uses TRBV6-2 or TRBV6-3 and TRBJ1-1, with a tentative D call TRBD1 (6 bases). The CDR3 covers 13 residues. V dropped 4 bases and J dropped 1 base, with 7 bases sitting between them. Germline V lookup: CDR1 MNHEY, CDR2 SVGEGT.

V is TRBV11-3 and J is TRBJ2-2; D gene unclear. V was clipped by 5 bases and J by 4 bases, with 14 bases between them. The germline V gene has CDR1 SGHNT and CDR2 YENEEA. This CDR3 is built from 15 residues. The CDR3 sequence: CASSLSFSPTGELFF. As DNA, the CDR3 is TGTGCCAGCAGCCTGTCCTTTTCCCCCACCGGGGAGCTGTTTTTT.

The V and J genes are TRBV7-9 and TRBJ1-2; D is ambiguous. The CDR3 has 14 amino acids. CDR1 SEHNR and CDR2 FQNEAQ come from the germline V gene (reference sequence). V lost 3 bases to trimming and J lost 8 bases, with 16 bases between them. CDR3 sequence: CASSFVGLDHGYTF. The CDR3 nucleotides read TGTGCCAGCAGCTTTGTAGGACTAGATCACGGCTACACCTTC.

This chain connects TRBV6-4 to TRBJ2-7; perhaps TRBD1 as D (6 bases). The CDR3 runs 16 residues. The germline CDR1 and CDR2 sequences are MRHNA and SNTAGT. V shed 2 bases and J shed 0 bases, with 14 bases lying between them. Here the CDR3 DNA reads TGTGCCAGCAGTGACCCTTCCGACAGGAGCTCCTACGAGCAGTACTTC. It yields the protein CASSDPSDRSSYEQYF.

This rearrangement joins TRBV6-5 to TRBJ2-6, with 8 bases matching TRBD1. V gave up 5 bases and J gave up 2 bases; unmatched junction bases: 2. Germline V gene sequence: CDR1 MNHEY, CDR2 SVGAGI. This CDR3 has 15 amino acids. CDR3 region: CASSNRGTGANVLTF. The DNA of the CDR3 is TGTGCCAGCAGTAACAGGGGGACTGGGGCCAACGTCCTGACTTTC.

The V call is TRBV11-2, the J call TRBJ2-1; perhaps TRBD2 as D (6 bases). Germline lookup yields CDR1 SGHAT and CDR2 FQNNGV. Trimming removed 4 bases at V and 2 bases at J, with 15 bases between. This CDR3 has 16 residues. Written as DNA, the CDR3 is TGTGCCAGCAGCTCCCTGACTAGAGGCCCCTACAATGAGCAGTTCTTC. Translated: CASSSLTRGPYNEQFF.

CDR3 bases: TGTGCCAGCGGCGGCCAAGAGACCCAGTACTTC. Amino acid sequence: CASGGQETQYF. The J gene is TRBJ2-5, the V gene TRBV7-6, with D unresolved. Deletions cut 8 bases from V and 1 base from J, with 5 bases between. Germline CDR1 SGHVS, CDR2 FNYEAQ. The CDR3 totals 11 residues.

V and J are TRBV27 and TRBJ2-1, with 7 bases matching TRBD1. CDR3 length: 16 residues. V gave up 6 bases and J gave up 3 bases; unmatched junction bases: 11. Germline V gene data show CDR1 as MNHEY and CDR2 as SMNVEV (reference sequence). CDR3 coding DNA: TGTGCCAGCAGCCCATACCGGGACAGATACTACAATGAGCAGTTCTTC. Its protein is CASSPYRDRYYNEQFF.

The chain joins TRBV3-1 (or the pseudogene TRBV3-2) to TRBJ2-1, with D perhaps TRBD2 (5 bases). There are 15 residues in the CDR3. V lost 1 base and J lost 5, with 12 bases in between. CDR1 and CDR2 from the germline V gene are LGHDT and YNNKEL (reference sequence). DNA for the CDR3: TGTGCCAGCAGCCAAGGACGGCTAGCCAACAATGAGCAGTTCTTC. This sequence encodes CASSQGRLANNEQFF.

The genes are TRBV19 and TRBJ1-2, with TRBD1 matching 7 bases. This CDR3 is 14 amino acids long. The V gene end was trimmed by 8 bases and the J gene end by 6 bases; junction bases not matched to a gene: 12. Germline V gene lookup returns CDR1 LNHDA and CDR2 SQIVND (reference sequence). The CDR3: CASSSAGQVNGYTF. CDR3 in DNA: TGTGCCAGTTCATCGGCCGGACAGGTTAATGGCTACACCTTC.

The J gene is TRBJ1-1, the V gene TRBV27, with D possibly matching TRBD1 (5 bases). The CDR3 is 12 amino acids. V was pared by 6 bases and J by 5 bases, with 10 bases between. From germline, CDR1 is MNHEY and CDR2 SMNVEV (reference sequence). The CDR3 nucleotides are TGTGCCAGCAGGCAAGAGGGGACTGAAGCTTTCTTT. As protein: CASRQEGTEAFF.